This TCR beta chain was retrieved from a study of patients and donors after allogeneic stem cell transplantation. CDR1 is DFQATT, CDR2 SNEGSKA, per germline (reference sequence). The V and J ends lost 3 bases and 7 bases respectively, with 10 bases between them. This CDR3 is 13 amino acids long. TCRdb re-derived calls from the RT-PCR reads in MiXCR, one entry per CDR3 protein. Of about 150,000 distinct CDR3 sequences listed, approximately 40% were seen once; the top ten hold less than 60%. The chain couples TRBV20-1 to TRBJ1-6; D possibly corresponds to TRBD1 (6 bases). The sequence was collected from a human donor who was either an allogeneic HSCT recipient or a stem cell or donor lymphocyte infusion donor (not recorded which). It is not recorded whose cells these are; they may come from a transplant donor. Sequences were obtained from blood, either unsorted or a sorted T cell fraction (not recorded which). The CDR3 DNA is TGCAGTGCTAGTAAAGGGGGGAATTCACCCCTCCACTTT. Protein product: CSASKGGNSPLHF.